One and the same sample provided the 11 T cell receptor beta chains below, sequenced in a study of PD-L1 blockade in urothelial cancer. The protocol was immunoSEQ multiplex PCR, while the TCRdb copy is restricted to in-frame clones and leaves out a portion. The sample includes about 110,000 clones, about 85% of them seen just once. This sample comprised PBMCs, obtained around atezolizumab (anti-PD-L1) treatment. The receptors here all came from a man aged 45-65 years with urothelial cancer.

The chain recombines TRBV15 with TRBJ1-2, with 7 bases that match TRBD1. CDR3 length: 15 residues. The ends lost 0 bases at V and 5 bases at J; junction bases unmatched: 6. CDR1 and CDR2 (germline): LNHNV, YYDKDF (reference sequence). The CDR3 loop reads CATSREAGGPYGYTF. CDR3 nucleotides: TGTGCCACCAGCAGAGAGGCAGGGGGACCTTATGGCTACACCTTC.

CDR3 in DNA: TGTGCCAGCAGCTCTACTCGGACCTGGGGGCGGGATACGCAGTATTTT. Protein product: CASSSTRTWGRDTQYF. The V call is TRBV7-8, the J call TRBJ2-3, with D possibly TRBD1 on 6 matching bases. The CDR3 has 16 amino acids. CDR1 and CDR2 (germline): SGHVS, FQNEAQ. With 4 bases removed from V and 6 bases from J, the gap between germline ends came to 20 bases.

This rearrangement joins TRBV7-8 to TRBJ2-1; the match to TRBD2 covers 8 bases. From germline, CDR1 is SGHVS and CDR2 FQNEAQ. V trimming: 1 base; J trimming: 6 bases; junction bases outside the gene matches: 8. CDR3 size: 16 residues. DNA for the CDR3: TGTGCCAGCAGCTTAGTAGGTAGCGGGGTTTCCAATGAGCAGTTCTTC. Its protein is CASSLVGSGVSNEQFF.

The J gene is TRBJ2-5, the V gene TRBV5-1; 7 bases match TRBD2. Per the germline V gene, CDR1 is SGHRS and CDR2 is YFSETQ. The V and J ends lost 1 base and 1 base, in that order; junction bases with no gene match: 4. CDR3 length: 15 amino acids. CDR3 protein: CASSLTSARQETQYF. As DNA, the CDR3 is TGCGCCAGCAGCTTGACTAGCGCCCGCCAAGAGACCCAGTACTTC.

The V gene is TRBV9, the J gene TRBJ2-3, with 8 bases fitting TRBD2. The CDR3 totals 13 residues. V lost 6 bases to trimming and J lost 3 bases; unmatched junction nucleotides: 3. Germline V lookup: CDR1 SGDLS, CDR2 YYNGEE. The CDR3 reads CASKREWTDTQYF. In DNA form, the CDR3 reads TGTGCCAGCAAGCGGGAGTGGACAGATACGCAGTATTTT. The whole variable domain, remainder taken from reference TRBV9 and TRBJ2-3, is DSGVTQTPKHLITATGQRVTLRCSPRSGDLSVYWYQQSLDQGLQFLIQYYNGEERAKGNILERFSAQQFPDLHSELNLSSLELGDSALYFCASKREWTDTQYFGPGTRLTVL.

This chain joins TRBV6-4 and TRBJ1-2; D perhaps matches TRBD1 (6 bases). Germline V CDR1 and CDR2: MRHNA, SNTAGT. This CDR3 is 14 amino acids long. V shed 6 bases and J shed 7 bases, with 18 bases lying between them. The CDR3 spells CASRKQQGASGYTF. For the CDR3, the DNA is TGTGCCAGCAGAAAGCAACAGGGTGCCAGTGGCTACACCTTC.

The chain recombines TRBV27 with TRBJ2-5; D gene uncertain. The germline gives CDR1 MNHEY, CDR2 SMNVEV (reference sequence). Trimming left V 6 bases short and J 5 bases short, with 13 bases between. This CDR3 has 13 amino acids. CDR3 in amino acids: CASRRSNRETQYF. Here the CDR3 DNA reads TGTGCCAGCAGAAGGAGTAATAGGGAGACCCAGTACTTC.

The J gene is TRBJ1-5, the V gene TRBV27; no clear D gene. The CDR3 totals 16 residues. V was pared by 3 bases and J by 2 bases, with 14 bases between. The germline gives CDR1 MNHEY, CDR2 SMNVEV (reference sequence). CDR3 sequence (DNA): TGTGCCAGCAGTTTCCGGAGTGGCGGGGGCAATCAGCCCCAGCATTTT. Protein: CASSFRSGGGNQPQHF.

J is TRBJ2-5 and V is TRBV27; D is possibly TRBD2 (5 bases). The CDR3 covers 14 residues. The V gene's germline CDR1 is MNHEY and CDR2 SMNVEV (reference sequence). Trimming removed 3 bases at V and 2 bases at J, with 10 bases between. The CDR3 nucleotides read TGTGCCAGCAGTTTGAGGGTAACTCAAGAGACCCAGTACTTC. Protein sequence: CASSLRVTQETQYF.

The chain uses TRBV28 and TRBJ1-1, with 7 bases aligning to TRBD1. Germline CDR1 is MDHEN and CDR2 is SYDVKM. V lost 10 bases and J lost 5; bases outside the gene matches: 16. The CDR3 loop spans 15 amino acids. The CDR3 DNA sequence: TGTGCCACCGGATTGAACAGGGGCCGGGGGACTGAAGCTTTCTTT. Translating it yields CATGLNRGRGTEAFF.

V and J are TRBV28 and TRBJ2-4; TRBD2 agrees at 12 bases. Germline trimming cut 3 bases from V and 7 bases from J; bases unmatched to any gene: 7. The CDR3 runs 16 residues. Germline CDR1 is MDHEN and CDR2 is SYDVKM. The CDR3 spells CASSFPATSGSNIQYF. CDR3 coding DNA: TGTGCCAGCAGTTTCCCAGCGACTAGCGGGAGCAACATTCAGTACTTC.